One and the same sample provided the 15 T cell receptor beta chains below, sequenced in a study of cytomegalovirus exposure and HLA in healthy donors (dated by TCRdb to the late 2010s). Libraries were constructed by the immunoSEQ multiplex PCR assay. A mixture of 60 forward primers for TCR Vbeta segments and 13 reverse primers for TCR Jbeta segments was used in the multiplex PCR. TCRdb carries this immuneACCESS record with in-frame sequences only. Its versions omit some clonotypes, under half of them owing to an unresolved V gene in the studies checked, with the rest unexplained. The sample table shows over 200,000 clones, and around 80% are seen once. The top ten constitute 0.58% of the sample. Sequenced material: PBMCs. These receptor sequences come from a woman aged 35 to 49 in good health and CMV-seronegative.

The chain employs TRBV9 and TRBJ2-3; 11 nucleotides agree with TRBD2. There are 16 residues in the CDR3. Germline V gene lookup returns CDR1 SGDLS and CDR2 YYNGEE. Trimming cost V 0 bases and J 5 bases; bases outside gene matches: 5. The CDR3 sequence: CASSVGLAGGRDTQYF. The CDR3 nucleotides are TGTGCCAGCAGCGTAGGGCTAGCGGGGGGCCGAGATACGCAGTATTTT.

This chain connects TRBV6-1 to TRBJ1-6; tentative D call: TRBD1 (6 bases). Trimming took off 3 bases at V and 0 bases at J, with 12 bases between the two ends. This CDR3 comprises 17 residues. The V gene's germline CDR1 is MNHNS and CDR2 SASEGT. This CDR3 reads CASSDRGPSSYNSPLHF. CDR3 nucleotides: TGTGCCAGCAGTGACAGGGGACCTAGCTCCTATAATTCACCCCTCCACTTT.

This rearrangement joins TRBV9 to TRBJ1-1; D unclear. The V and J ends lost 2 bases and 1 base respectively, with 9 bases between them. CDR1 is SGDLS, CDR2 YYNGEE, per germline. The CDR3 loop spans 14 amino acids. The CDR3: CASSVGSGNTEAFF. DNA for the CDR3: TGTGCCAGCAGCGTGGGCTCCGGGAACACTGAAGCTTTCTTT.

In the case of this clone: Other DNA sequences in this sample translate to the same CDR3. The chain has TRBV19 and TRBJ1-5; the D is unclear. Trimming pared 3 bases from V and 4 bases from J, leaving 7 bases between. The CDR3 runs to 13 residues. Germline V gene sequence: CDR1 LNHDA, CDR2 SQIVND (reference sequence). Written as DNA, the CDR3 is TGTGCCAGTAGTATCCGAGGGAATCAGCCCCAGCATTTT. This encodes CASSIRGNQPQHF.

The CDR3 nucleotides read TGTGCCAGCAGGGGGGACAGTAATTCACCCCTCCACTTT. It is translated as CASRGDSNSPLHF. The gene calls are TRBV7-3 and TRBJ1-6; 7 bases align to TRBD1. Looked up from germline, CDR1 is SGHTA and CDR2 is FQGTGA. With V trimmed by 6 bases and J by 6 bases, 2 bases remained unmatched. The CDR3 sequence is 13 residues long.

The chain carries TRBV19 and TRBJ1-5; TRBD1 aligns across 8 bases. The trim removed 7 bases at V and 5 bases at J, leaving 10 bases unmatched. Looked up from germline, CDR1 is LNHDA and CDR2 is SQIVND (reference sequence). The CDR3 runs 15 residues. This CDR3 is CASTTDREGHQPQHF. DNA for the CDR3: TGTGCCAGTACTACGGACAGGGAAGGACATCAGCCCCAGCATTTT.

The rearrangement uses TRBV11-3 and TRBJ2-3; D might be TRBD1 (6 bases). In germline, CDR1 is SGHNT, CDR2 YENEEA. The CDR3 extends over 14 amino acids. Trimming took 1 base from V and 1 from J, leaving 6 bases between them. This chain's CDR3 is CASSLGQGTDTQYF. As DNA, the CDR3 is TGTGCCAGCAGCTTAGGACAGGGCACAGATACGCAGTATTTT.

V gene TRBV2 combines with J gene TRBJ1-6; unclear D gene. Per the germline V gene, CDR1 is SNHLY and CDR2 is FYNNEI. V lost 6 bases and J lost 3, with 6 bases in between. CDR3 length equals 13 residues. In DNA form, the CDR3 reads TGTGCCAGCAGACCGAGCTATAATTCACCCCTCCACTTT. Translated, it gives CASRPSYNSPLHF.

The chain uses TRBV5-1 and TRBJ2-7; D is perhaps TRBD1 (6 bases). The CDR3 consists of 14 residues. Germline values: CDR1 SGHRS, CDR2 YFSETQ. Trimming cost V 0 bases and J 2 bases, with 9 bases left between them. This CDR3 is CASSLETGPYEQYF. Written as DNA, the CDR3 is TGCGCCAGCAGCTTGGAGACAGGACCCTACGAGCAGTACTTC.

The chain combines TRBV7-8 with TRBJ1-5, with TRBD1 matching 9 bases. The CDR3 extends over 16 amino acids. CDR1 is SGHVS, CDR2 FQNEAQ, per germline. J was trimmed by 7 bases and V by 1 base; bases with no gene match: 8. The CDR3 reads CASSLEGTGGRQPQHF. The CDR3 region has the DNA TGTGCCAGCAGCTTAGAGGGCACAGGGGGCAGGCAGCCCCAGCATTTT.

The gene calls are TRBV28 and TRBJ1-2, with 9 bases matching TRBD1. J lost 3 bases, V lost 5 bases, and 10 bases had no gene match. Looked up from germline, CDR1 is MDHEN and CDR2 is SYDVKM. This CDR3 comprises 16 residues. Here the CDR3 DNA reads TGTGCCAGCAGTCCGGGACAGGGAAGGGGGGACTATGGCTACACCTTC. Translating it yields CASSPGQGRGDYGYTF.

CDR3 DNA sequence: TGTGCCTGGGATAGGTCAGGGCGCTCCTACGAGCAGTACTTC. It yields the protein CAWDRSGRSYEQYF. This chain links TRBV30 with TRBJ2-7; tentative D call: TRBD1 (5 bases). V was shortened by 5 bases and J by 0 bases, with 14 bases between the two germline ends. The V gene's germline CDR1 is GTSNPN and CDR2 SVGIG (reference sequence). The CDR3 runs to 14 residues.

The rearrangement links TRBV19 to TRBJ2-5; a weak D match, TRBD1 (6 bases). Trimming shortened V by 3 bases and J by 4 bases, and 15 bases separated the two germline ends. Germline V gene data show CDR1 as LNHDA and CDR2 as SQIVND (reference sequence). This CDR3 is built from 15 residues. CDR3 sequence (DNA): TGTGCCAGTAGTATTGGGAGAGAACAGGGAGAGACCCAGTACTTC. Translated: CASSIGREQGETQYF.

This chain connects TRBV10-3 to TRBJ1-1; 7 positions match TRBD1. The V segment lost 3 bases and the J segment 3 bases; nucleotides outside the gene matches: 1. The CDR3 contains 13 residues. From germline, CDR1 is ENHRY and CDR2 SYGVKD. The CDR3 is CAISDRGDTEAFF. CDR3 DNA: TGTGCCATCAGTGACAGGGGGGACACTGAAGCTTTCTTT.

The V and J genes are TRBV27 and TRBJ2-7; 12 nucleotides line up with TRBD1. The ends lost 6 bases at V and 7 bases at J; junction bases unmatched: 13. CDR3 length: 16 amino acids. Germline lookup yields CDR1 MNHEY and CDR2 SMNVEV (reference sequence). The CDR3: CASRHMPGQGAQEQYF. CDR3 nucleotide sequence: TGTGCCAGCAGACACATGCCGGGACAGGGGGCGCAAGAGCAGTACTTC.